This paragraph covers one TCR beta chain sequence. Profiling relied on immunoSEQ multiplex PCR, and the TCRdb table lists in-frame clones only, not all of them. This table holds about 79,000 clones, 85% to 95% found once. V lost 0 bases, J lost 6 bases, and 10 bases stayed unmatched. This CDR3 spans 18 amino acids. The germline V gene has CDR1 LNHDA and CDR2 SQIVND (reference sequence). The sample comes from a study of OX40 agonist ivuxolimab in advanced cancers. This sequence joins TRBV19 and TRBJ1-4; 10 bases map to TRBD1. Material: CD4+ or CD8+ T cells sorted from blood, obtained in a trial of the OX40 agonist ivuxolimab. The origin of this receptor is an adult with an advanced solid tumor such as melanoma, head and neck, liver or kidney cancer. Here the CDR3 reads CASSIDLPGQGEDEKLFF. CDR3 DNA: TGTGCCAGTAGTATAGATCTCCCAGGACAGGGGGAGGATGAAAAACTGTTTTTT. Full variable domain (remainder filled in from reference TRBV19 and TRBJ1-4): DGGITQSPKYLFRKEGQNVTLSCEQNLNHDAMYWYRQDPGQGLRLIYYSQIVNDFQKGDIAEGYSVSREKKESFPLTVTSAQKNPTAFYLCASSIDLPGQGEDEKLFFGSGTQLSVL.